This T cell receptor beta chain was recovered during a study of regulatory T cells in long-lasting Graves disease. Germline V gene sequence: CDR1 GTSNPN, CDR2 SVGIG (reference sequence). This CDR3 spans 13 amino acids. J lost 8 bases, V lost 1 base, and 3 bases had no gene match. This clonotype was recorded many times. Its antigen is unidentified. Documented time point: newly diagnosed GD, antithyroid drugs for less than 3 months. From PBMCs, RNA was extracted and then used to make the TCR library. As a group, patients came from one endocrinology department in Xi'an, China. Points from the study as a whole: Less diverse TCR repertoires were seen in persistent Graves' patients than in newly diagnosed ones.

Assembly of TCR beta libraries relied on iRepertoire HTBI primers together with Arm-PCR of CDR3 regions. TCRdb called the multiplex PCR reads again in MiXCR, with one record for every CDR3 protein. The sample comprises about 460,000 distinct CDR3 sequences, approximately 14% of which are singletons, and more than 15% rests with the top ten. The same sample was also used in a study of T cells in Graves' hyperthyroidism and ophthalmopathy. Per that study: For the diagnoses, clinical symptoms, serum thyroxine and TRAb, thyroid ultrasound and orbital computed tomography were used.

The source of this sequence is a woman between 50 and 59 years old with Graves disease. Here the sequenced sample was peripheral blood mononuclear cells (PBMCs), taken at new diagnosis, from a patient treated with antithyroid drugs. This rearrangement joins TRBV30 to TRBJ2-1; TRBD2 agrees at 9 bases. The CDR3 nucleotides read TGTGCCTGGAGTGACGGGACTAGCTATGAGCAGTTCTTC. Translated: CAWSDGTSYEQFF.